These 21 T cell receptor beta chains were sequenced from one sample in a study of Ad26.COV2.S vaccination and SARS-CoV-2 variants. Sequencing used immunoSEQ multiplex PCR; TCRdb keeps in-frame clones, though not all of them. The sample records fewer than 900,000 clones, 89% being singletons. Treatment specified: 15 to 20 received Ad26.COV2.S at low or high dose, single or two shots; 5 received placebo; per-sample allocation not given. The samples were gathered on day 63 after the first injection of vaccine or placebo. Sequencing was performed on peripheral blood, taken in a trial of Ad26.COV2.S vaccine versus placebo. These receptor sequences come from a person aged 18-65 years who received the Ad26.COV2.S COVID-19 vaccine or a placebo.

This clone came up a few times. CDR3 region: CASSIAAGGHYEQYF. The CDR3 nucleotides are TGTGCCAGTAGTATAGCCGCTGGGGGCCACTACGAGCAGTACTTC. The chain is built from TRBV19 and TRBJ2-7; a possible D gene is TRBD1 (6 bases). The germline gives CDR1 LNHDA, CDR2 SQIVND (reference sequence). The CDR3 extends over 15 amino acids. The V end lost 1 base, the J end lost 3 bases, and 13 bases lay between the germline ends.

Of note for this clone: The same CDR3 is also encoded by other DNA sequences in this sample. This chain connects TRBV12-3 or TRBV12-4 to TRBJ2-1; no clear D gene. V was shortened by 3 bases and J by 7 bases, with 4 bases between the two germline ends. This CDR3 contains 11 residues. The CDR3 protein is CASSFGNEQFF. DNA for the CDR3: TGTGCCAGCAGTTTTGGGAATGAGCAGTTCTTC.

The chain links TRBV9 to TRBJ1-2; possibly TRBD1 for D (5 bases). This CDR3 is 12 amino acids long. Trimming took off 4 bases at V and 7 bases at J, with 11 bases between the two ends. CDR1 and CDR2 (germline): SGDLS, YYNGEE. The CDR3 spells CASSLSGAGYTF. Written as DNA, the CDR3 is TGTGCCAGCAGCCTCTCTGGGGCTGGCTACACCTTC.

The CDR3 sequence is CASSLHSSLDTQYF. In nucleotides, the CDR3 is TGTGCCAGCAGCTTACACTCTAGCCTAGATACGCAGTATTTT. The V gene is TRBV7-9, the J gene TRBJ2-3, with a weak D call TRBD2 (5 bases). The CDR3 has 14 residues. V lost 2 bases to trimming and J lost 5 bases, with 11 bases between them. Per the germline V gene, CDR1 is SEHNR and CDR2 is FQNEAQ (reference sequence).

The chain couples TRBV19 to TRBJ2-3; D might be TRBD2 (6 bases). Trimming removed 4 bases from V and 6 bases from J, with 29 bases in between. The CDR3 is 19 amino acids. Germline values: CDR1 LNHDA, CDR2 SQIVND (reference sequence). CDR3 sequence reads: CASSREGLTSLLTADTQYF. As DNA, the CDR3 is TGTGCCAGTAGTAGAGAGGGGTTGACTAGTCTCCTTACAGCGGATACGCAGTATTTT.

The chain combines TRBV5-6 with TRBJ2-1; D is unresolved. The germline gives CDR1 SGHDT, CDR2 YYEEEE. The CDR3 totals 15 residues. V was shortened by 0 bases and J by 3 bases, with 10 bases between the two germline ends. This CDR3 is CASSLGMGLYNEQFF. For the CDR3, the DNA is TGTGCCAGCAGCTTGGGAATGGGTCTCTACAATGAGCAGTTCTTC.

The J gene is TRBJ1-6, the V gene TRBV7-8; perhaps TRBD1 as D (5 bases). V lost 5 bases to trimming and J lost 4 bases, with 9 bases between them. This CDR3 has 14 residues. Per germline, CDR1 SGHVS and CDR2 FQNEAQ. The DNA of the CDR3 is TGTGCCAGCAGCCCCGGGACTTATAATTCACCCCTCCACTTT. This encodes CASSPGTYNSPLHF.

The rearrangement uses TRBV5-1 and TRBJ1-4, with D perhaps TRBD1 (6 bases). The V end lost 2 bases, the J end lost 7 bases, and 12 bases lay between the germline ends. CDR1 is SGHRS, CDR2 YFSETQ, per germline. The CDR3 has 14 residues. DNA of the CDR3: TGCGCCAGCAGCTTTCCAGGGGCGGCTGAAAAACTGTTTTTT. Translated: CASSFPGAAEKLFF. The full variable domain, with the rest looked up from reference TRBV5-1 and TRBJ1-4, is KAGVTQTPRYLIKTRGQQVTLSCSPISGHRSVSWYQQTPGQGLQFLFEYFSETQRNKGNFPGRFSGRQFSNSRSEMNVSTLELGDSALYLCASSFPGAAEKLFFGSGTQLSVL.

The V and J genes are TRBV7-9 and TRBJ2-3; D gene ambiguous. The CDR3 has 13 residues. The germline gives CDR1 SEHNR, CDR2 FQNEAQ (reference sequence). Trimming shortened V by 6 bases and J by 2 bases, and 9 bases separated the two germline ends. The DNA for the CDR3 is TGTGCCAGCAGTTCAGGTGACACAGATACGCAGTATTTT. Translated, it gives CASSSGDTDTQYF.

CDR3: CASSVLAGPSTDTQYF. For the CDR3, the DNA is TGTGCCAGCAGTGTGCTAGCGGGGCCTAGCACAGATACGCAGTATTTT. This chain connects TRBV6-1 to TRBJ2-3; 9 positions agree with TRBD2. This CDR3 has 16 amino acids. Germline V lookup: CDR1 MNHNS, CDR2 SASEGT. V lost 4 bases, J lost 0 bases, and 5 bases stayed unmatched.

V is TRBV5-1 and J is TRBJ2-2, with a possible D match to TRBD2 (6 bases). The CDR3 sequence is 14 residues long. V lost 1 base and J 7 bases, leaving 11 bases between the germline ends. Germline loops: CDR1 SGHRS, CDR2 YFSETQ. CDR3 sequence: CASSLLEGFGELFF. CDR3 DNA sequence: TGCGCCAGCAGCTTGTTGGAGGGCTTCGGGGAGCTGTTTTTT.

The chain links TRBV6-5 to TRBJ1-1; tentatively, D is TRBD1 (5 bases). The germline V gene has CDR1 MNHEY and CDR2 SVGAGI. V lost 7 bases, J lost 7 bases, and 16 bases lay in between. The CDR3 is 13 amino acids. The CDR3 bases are TGTGCCAGCACCTATAACGGGGCTCTTGAAGCTTTCTTT. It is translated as CASTYNGALEAFF.

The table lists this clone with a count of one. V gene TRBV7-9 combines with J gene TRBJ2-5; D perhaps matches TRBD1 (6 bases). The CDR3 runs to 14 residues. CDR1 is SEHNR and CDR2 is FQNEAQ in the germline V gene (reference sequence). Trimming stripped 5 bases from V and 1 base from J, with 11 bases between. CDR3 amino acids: CASSILRGQETQYF. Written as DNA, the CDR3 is TGTGCCAGCAGCATCCTCAGGGGCCAAGAGACCCAGTACTTC. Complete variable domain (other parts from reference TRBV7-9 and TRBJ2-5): DTGVSQNPRHKITKRGQNVTFRCDPISEHNRLYWYRQTLGQGPEFLTYFQNEAQLEKSRLLSDRFSAERPKGSFSTLEIQRTEQGDSAMYLCASSILRGQETQYFGPGTRLLVL.

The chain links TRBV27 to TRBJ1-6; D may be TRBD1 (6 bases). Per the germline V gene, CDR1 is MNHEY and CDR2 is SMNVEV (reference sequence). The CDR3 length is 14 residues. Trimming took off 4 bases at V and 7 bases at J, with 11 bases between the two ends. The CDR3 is CASSYRESNSPLHF. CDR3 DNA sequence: TGTGCCAGCAGTTACAGGGAGTCGAATTCACCCCTCCACTTT.

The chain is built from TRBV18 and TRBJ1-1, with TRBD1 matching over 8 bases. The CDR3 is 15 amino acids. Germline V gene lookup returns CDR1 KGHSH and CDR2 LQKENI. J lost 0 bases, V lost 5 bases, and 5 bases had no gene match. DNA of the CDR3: TGTGCCAGCTCAGGGATGGACAGGGTGAACACTGAAGCTTTCTTT. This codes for CASSGMDRVNTEAFF. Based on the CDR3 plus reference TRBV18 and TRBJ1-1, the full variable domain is NAGVMQNPRHLVRRRGQEARLRCSPMKGHSHVYWYRQLPEEGLKFMVYLQKENIIDESGMPKERFSAEFPKEGPSILRIQQVVRGDSAAYFCASSGMDRVNTEAFFGQGTRLTVV.

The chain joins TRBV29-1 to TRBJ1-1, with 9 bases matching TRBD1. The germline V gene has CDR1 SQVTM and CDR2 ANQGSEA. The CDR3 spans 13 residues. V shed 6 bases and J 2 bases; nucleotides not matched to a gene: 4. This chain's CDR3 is CSVTGQGNTEAFF. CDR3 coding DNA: TGCAGCGTAACGGGACAGGGTAACACTGAAGCTTTCTTT. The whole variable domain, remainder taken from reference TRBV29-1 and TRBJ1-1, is SAVISQKPSRDICQRGTSLTIQCQVDSQVTMMFWYRQQPGQSLTLIATANQGSEATYESGFVIDKFPISRPNLTFSTLTVSNMSPEDSSIYLCSVTGQGNTEAFFGQGTRLTVV.

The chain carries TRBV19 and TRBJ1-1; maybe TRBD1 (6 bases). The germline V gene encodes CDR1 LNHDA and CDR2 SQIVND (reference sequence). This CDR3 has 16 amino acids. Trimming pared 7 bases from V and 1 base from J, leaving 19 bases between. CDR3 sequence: CASTGAGEGANTEAFF. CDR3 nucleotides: TGTGCCAGTACGGGGGCTGGGGAGGGAGCGAACACTGAAGCTTTCTTT.

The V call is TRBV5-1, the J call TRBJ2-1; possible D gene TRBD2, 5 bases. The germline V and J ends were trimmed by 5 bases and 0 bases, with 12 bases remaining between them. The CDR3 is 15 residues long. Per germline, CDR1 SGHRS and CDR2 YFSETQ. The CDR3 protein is CASSGGLSSYNEQFF. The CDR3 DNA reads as TGCGCCAGCAGTGGTGGACTCAGCTCCTACAATGAGCAGTTCTTC.

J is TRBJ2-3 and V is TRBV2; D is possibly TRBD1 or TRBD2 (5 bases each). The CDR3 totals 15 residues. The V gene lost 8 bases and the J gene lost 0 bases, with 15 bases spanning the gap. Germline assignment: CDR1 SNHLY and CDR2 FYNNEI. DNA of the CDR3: TGTGCCAGCCCCGATCGGGGCCGCAGCACAGATACGCAGTATTTT. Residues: CASPDRGRSTDTQYF.

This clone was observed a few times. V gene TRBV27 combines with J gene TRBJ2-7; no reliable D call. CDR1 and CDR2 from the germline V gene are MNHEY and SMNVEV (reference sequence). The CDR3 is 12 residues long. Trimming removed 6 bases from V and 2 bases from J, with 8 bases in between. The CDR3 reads CASSQAPYEQYF. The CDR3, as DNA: TGTGCCAGCAGCCAAGCGCCCTACGAGCAGTACTTC.

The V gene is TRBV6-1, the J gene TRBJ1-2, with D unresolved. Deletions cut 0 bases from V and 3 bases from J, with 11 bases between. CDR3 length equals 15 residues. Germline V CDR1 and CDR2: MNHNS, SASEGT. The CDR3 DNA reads TGTGCCAGCAGTGAAGCGATTCGGGCCCACTATGGCTACACCTTC. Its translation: CASSEAIRAHYGYTF.